This T cell receptor (beta chain) was obtained from a study of regulatory T cells in long-lasting Graves disease. Background on the study: It was over 5 years of antithyroid drugs, with positive TSH receptor antibodies, that meant persistent Graves' disease. Findings of the study overall: New patients shared 750 to 1,000 public clonotypes, and persistent patients shared more, with fewer than 3,500.

Libraries of TCR beta came from iRepertoire HTBI primers plus Arm-PCR of CDR3 regions. In the authors' workflow: In the combined samples, 62 TRBV and 14 TRBJ segments were identified. TCRdb reprocessed the multiplex PCR reads with MiXCR, giving one entry per CDR3 protein. The V and J calls and clone size come from TCRdb's table, not from the authors' own analysis. The table includes approximately 500,000 distinct CDR3 sequences, roughly 21% detected once. Many counts were recorded for this clonotype. Antigen unknown. Germline CDR1 reads SQVTM; CDR2 reads ANQGSEA. V lost 6 bases and J lost 1, with 15 bases in between. The CDR3 length is 14 residues. Sample time point: persistent/refractory GD, antithyroid drugs over 5 years with positive TRAb. Scientists built the TCR library using RNA that was extracted from PBMCs.

Material: peripheral blood mononuclear cells (PBMCs), obtained when the disease was refractory, from a patient treated with antithyroid drugs. The receptor was derived from a female donor with Graves disease. The V gene is TRBV29-1, the J gene TRBJ1-1, with D tentatively TRBD1 (6 bases). This CDR3 is CSVSVGGGNTEAFF. In DNA, the CDR3 is TGCAGCGTGTCAGTCGGGGGCGGGAACACTGAAGCTTTCTTT. Full variable domain (rest looked up from reference TRBV29-1 and TRBJ1-1): SAVISQKPSRDICQRGTSLTIQCQVDSQVTMMFWYRQQPGQSLTLIATANQGSEATYESGFVIDKFPISRPNLTFSTLTVSNMSPEDSSIYLCSVSVGGGNTEAFFGQGTRLTVV.